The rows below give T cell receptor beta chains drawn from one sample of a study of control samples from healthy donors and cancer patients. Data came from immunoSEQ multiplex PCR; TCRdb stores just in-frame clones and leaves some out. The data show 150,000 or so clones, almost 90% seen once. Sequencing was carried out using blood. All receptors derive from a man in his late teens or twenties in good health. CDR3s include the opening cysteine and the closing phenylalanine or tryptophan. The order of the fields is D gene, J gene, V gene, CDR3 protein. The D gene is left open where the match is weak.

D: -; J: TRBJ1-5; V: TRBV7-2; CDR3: CASSSEQNSNQPQHF
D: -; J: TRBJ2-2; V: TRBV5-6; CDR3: CASSLEVYGELFF
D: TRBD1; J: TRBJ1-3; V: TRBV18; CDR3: CASSPLPGTGVNGNTIYF
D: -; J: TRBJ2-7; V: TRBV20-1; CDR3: CSASRPLSGVYYEQYF
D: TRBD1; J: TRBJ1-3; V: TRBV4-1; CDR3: CASSQDKGAAGNTIYF
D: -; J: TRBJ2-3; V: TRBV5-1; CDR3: CASSFSGVEDTQYF
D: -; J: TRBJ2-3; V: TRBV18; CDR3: CASSKEEAASSTDTQYF
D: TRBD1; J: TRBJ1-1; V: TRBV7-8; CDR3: CASSSGGTTEAFF
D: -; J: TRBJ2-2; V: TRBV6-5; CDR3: CASRLGGTGELFF
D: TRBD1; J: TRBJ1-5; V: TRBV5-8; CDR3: CASSFRYATGSNQPQHF
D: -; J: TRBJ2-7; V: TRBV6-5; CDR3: CASSRGPSSYEQYF
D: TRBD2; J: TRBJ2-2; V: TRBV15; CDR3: CATKGGGSTGELFF
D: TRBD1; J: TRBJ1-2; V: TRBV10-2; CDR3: CASSAQGAGPDGYTF
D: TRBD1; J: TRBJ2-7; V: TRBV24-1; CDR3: CATRLGQGAHEQYF
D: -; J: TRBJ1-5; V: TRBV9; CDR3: CASSSESNQPQHF
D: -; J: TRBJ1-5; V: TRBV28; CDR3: CASSLSGYGNQPQHF
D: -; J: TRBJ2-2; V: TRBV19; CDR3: CASSIGLTTGELFF
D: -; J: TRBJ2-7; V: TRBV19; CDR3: CASSGYGSYEQYF
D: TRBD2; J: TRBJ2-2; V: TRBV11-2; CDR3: CASSWTSGEAGELFF
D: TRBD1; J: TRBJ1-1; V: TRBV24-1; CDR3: CATSDLVDRMNTEAFF
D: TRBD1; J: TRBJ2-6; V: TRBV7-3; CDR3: CASSSQGPALPTGANVLTF
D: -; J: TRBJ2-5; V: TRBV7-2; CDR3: CASSSALGETQYF
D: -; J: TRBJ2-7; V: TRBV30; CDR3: CAWSVKGGQWEQYF
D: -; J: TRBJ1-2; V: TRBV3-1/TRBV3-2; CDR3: CASSQDSVVRPYGYTF
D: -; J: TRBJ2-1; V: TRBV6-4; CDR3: CASSDSTGGTRNEQFF
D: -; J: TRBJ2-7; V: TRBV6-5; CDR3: CASSWSHRVSEQYF
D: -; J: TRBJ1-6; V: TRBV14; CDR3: CASSLVRESPLHF
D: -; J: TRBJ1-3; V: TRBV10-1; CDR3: CASSGSANSGNTIYF
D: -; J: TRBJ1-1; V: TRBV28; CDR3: CASTLWDIGVNTEAFF
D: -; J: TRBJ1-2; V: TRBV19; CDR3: CASSMGTEGRGYTF